The 4 T cell receptor beta chains below all came from one sample that was sequenced in a study of human T cells and chemical hapten exposure. Documented time point: patch test 2, 6 weeks after DPC sensitization. Treatment noted: therapeutic diphenylcyclopropenone sensitization with weekly scalp DPC. TCRdb re-called the RACE reads with MiXCR, one entry per CDR3 protein. The table has 27,000 or so distinct CDR3 sequences, 9.4% seen once. This specimen consisted of whole blood, obtained in connection with sensitization to the hapten diphenylcyclopropenone (DPC). The receptors here all came from a man aged 25 to 40 with alopecia areata. Some clones in this sample may be carry-over from other donors' samples.

This clonotype was seen more than once but under ten times. The J gene is TRBJ1-2, the V gene TRBV6-5; no clear D gene. CDR1 and CDR2 from the germline V gene are MNHEY and SVGAGI. V lost 0 bases, J lost 5 bases, and 10 bases lay in between. There are 14 residues in the CDR3. The CDR3 region is CASSYSATGYGYTF. The CDR3 nucleotides are TGTGCCAGCAGTTACTCCGCGACGGGGTATGGCTACACCTTC.

The chain joins TRBV7-2 to TRBJ2-1, with a weak D call TRBD1 (6 bases). Trimming stripped 5 bases from V and 8 bases from J, with 13 bases between. Germline CDR1 reads SGHTA; CDR2 reads FQGNSA. The CDR3 extends over 13 amino acids. The CDR3 nucleotides are TGTGCCAGCAGCGTGGGACAAGGTGATGAGCAGTTCTTC. Encoded protein: CASSVGQGDEQFF.

This clonotype was detected only a few times. The genes are TRBV3-1 and TRBJ2-3; D not resolved. Germline CDR1 LGHDT, CDR2 YNNKEL (reference sequence). Trimming stripped 0 bases from V and 10 bases from J, with 5 bases between. The CDR3 runs 11 residues. This CDR3 is CASSQDGAQYF. The CDR3 region has the DNA TGTGCCAGCAGCCAAGATGGCGCGCAGTATTTT.

This clonotype was seen ten or more times. The rearrangement joins TRBV5-1 to TRBJ2-5; 16 nucleotides align to TRBD2. This CDR3 is 18 amino acids long. J gave up 4 bases and V 3 bases, and 9 bases lay outside the gene matches. Germline V gene data show CDR1 as SGHRS and CDR2 as YFSETQ. CDR3 residues: CASSSGLAGGIPRETQYF. CDR3 DNA sequence: TGCGCCAGCAGCTCGGGACTAGCGGGAGGGATCCCAAGAGAGACCCAGTACTTC.